These 20 T cell receptor beta chains originate from one sample sequenced in a study of radiation and T cells in renal cell carcinoma. The time point was: baseline pretreatment blood. Treatment specified: 15 Gy SBRT to primary tumor, nephrectomy 4 weeks later. Sequenced by immunoSEQ multiplex PCR; TCRdb stores in-frame clones only, minus some. The sample records 100,000 to 150,000 clones, roughly 80% being singletons. Sequenced material: blood, taken from a patient whose treatment included radiotherapy and nephrectomy. Receptors originate from a woman aged 55-69 years with renal cell carcinoma.

This clone has a single count. The chain links TRBV6-1 to TRBJ1-4; unclear D gene. Germline values: CDR1 MNHNS, CDR2 SASEGT. V lost 4 bases, J lost 8 bases, and 20 bases lay in between. This CDR3 comprises 16 residues. In DNA form, the CDR3 reads TGTGCCAGCAGTGCTGAGGTGTCCCTCGAACGGGAAAAACTGTTTTTT. Amino acid sequence: CASSAEVSLEREKLFF.

This chain links TRBV10-3 with TRBJ2-2; 7 bases align to TRBD1. Unmatched junction bases numbered 13, after V lost 7 bases and J lost 2 bases. Germline-derived CDR1 and CDR2 are ENHRY and SYGVKD. The CDR3 has 17 amino acids. CDR3 sequence reads: CAITQTGFGSNTGELFF. DNA for the CDR3: TGTGCCATCACCCAGACAGGGTTTGGGTCCAACACCGGGGAGCTGTTTTTT.

The rearrangement uses TRBV19 and TRBJ2-5; 14 nucleotides agree with TRBD2. The CDR3 loop spans 19 amino acids. V trimming: 5 bases; J trimming: 4 bases; junction bases outside the gene matches: 15. Per germline, CDR1 LNHDA and CDR2 SQIVND (reference sequence). In DNA form, the CDR3 reads TGTGCCAGTAGTTCAGCAGCCGGGACTAGCGGGAGTCAGCGAGAGACCCAGTACTTC. Translated, it gives CASSSAAGTSGSQRETQYF.

This chain uses TRBV30 with TRBJ2-7, with D unclear. From germline, CDR1 is GTSNPN and CDR2 SVGIG (reference sequence). The CDR3 sequence is 12 residues long. V lost 1 base and J 4 bases, leaving 8 bases between the germline ends. DNA for the CDR3: TGTGCCTGGAGTGGGACGGAGTACGAGCAGTACTTC. This gives the protein CAWSGTEYEQYF.

Points on this clone: Other DNA variants within this sample encode the same CDR3. The genes are TRBV10-1 and TRBJ1-1; D gene uncertain. V shed 3 bases and J shed 4 bases, with 9 bases lying between them. In germline, CDR1 is WNHNN, CDR2 SYGVQD (reference sequence). The CDR3 has 13 residues. The CDR3, as DNA: TGCGCCAGCAGTGACCCCGGGCGCACTGAAGCTTTCTTT. Translating it yields CASSDPGRTEAFF.

This chain uses TRBV5-1 with TRBJ2-1, with 8 bases lining up with TRBD2. CDR3 size: 15 residues. Germline trimming cut 4 bases from V and 4 bases from J; bases unmatched to any gene: 7. Germline assignment: CDR1 SGHRS and CDR2 YFSETQ. CDR3 bases: TGCGCCAGCAGCCACGCGGGAGGAGAGTACAATGAGCAGTTCTTC. This translates into CASSHAGGEYNEQFF.

This chain connects TRBV9 to TRBJ1-2, with TRBD1 as a possible D gene (6 bases). Germline V gene lookup returns CDR1 SGDLS and CDR2 YYNGEE. V dropped 5 bases and J dropped 3 bases, with 11 bases sitting between them. This CDR3 is 13 amino acids long. CDR3 in amino acids: CASRHREDYGYTF. DNA of the CDR3: TGTGCCAGCAGGCACAGGGAAGACTATGGCTACACCTTC. The whole variable domain, filled in from reference TRBV9 and TRBJ1-2, reads DSGVTQTPKHLITATGQRVTLRCSPRSGDLSVYWYQQSLDQGLQFLIQYYNGEERAKGNILERFSAQQFPDLHSELNLSSLELGDSALYFCASRHREDYGYTFGSGTRLTVV.

The V gene is TRBV18, the J gene TRBJ2-7, with D possibly TRBD2 on 5 matching bases. In germline, CDR1 is KGHSH, CDR2 LQKENI. Trimming left V 3 bases short and J 3 bases short, with 9 bases between. The CDR3 is made up of 13 amino acids. CDR3 DNA: TGTGCCAGCTCACCGTCTGGAGGCTACGAGCAGTACTTC. Amino acid sequence: CASSPSGGYEQYF.

The V call is TRBV28, the J call TRBJ2-3, with unresolved D. Germline loops: CDR1 MDHEN, CDR2 SYDVKM. V shed 4 bases and J shed 4 bases, with 9 bases lying between them. The CDR3 is made up of 13 amino acids. The CDR3 DNA reads TGTGCCAGCAGTTATCCAGATCCAGATACGCAGTATTTT. Its translation: CASSYPDPDTQYF.

V gene TRBV7-2 combines with J gene TRBJ2-7, with no clear D. Germline V lookup: CDR1 SGHTA, CDR2 FQGNSA. The CDR3 consists of 14 residues. V was pared by 4 bases and J by 0 bases, with 10 bases between. The CDR3 bases are TGTGCCAGCAGCTATGGCCTCAGCTCCTACGAGCAGTACTTC. Translated, it gives CASSYGLSSYEQYF.

This sequence joins TRBV9 and TRBJ1-1; TRBD1 is a possible D gene (5 bases). Germline CDR1 SGDLS, CDR2 YYNGEE. Trimming cost V 7 bases and J 10 bases, with 17 bases left between them. This CDR3 region has 12 residues. DNA for the CDR3: TGTGCCAGCGGGGGGGACCAGAGGGGAGCTTTCTTT. Translation gives CASGGDQRGAFF. The full variable domain, in which reference TRBV9 and TRBJ1-1 provide the parts outside the CDR3, is DSGVTQTPKHLITATGQRVTLRCSPRSGDLSVYWYQQSLDQGLQFLIQYYNGEERAKGNILERFSAQQFPDLHSELNLSSLELGDSALYFCASGGDQRGAFFGQGTRLTVV.

This rearrangement joins TRBV9 to TRBJ2-1, with 7 bases matching TRBD2. CDR1 SGDLS and CDR2 YYNGEE come from the germline V gene. Trimming cost V 4 bases and J 4 bases; bases outside gene matches: 11. The CDR3 totals 16 residues. CDR3 region: CASSPRGSGTYNEQFF. For the CDR3, the DNA is TGTGCCAGCAGCCCCCGCGGCAGCGGGACGTACAATGAGCAGTTCTTC.

J is TRBJ2-1 and V is TRBV6-5; D possibly corresponds to TRBD2 (5 bases). The length of the CDR3 is 15 residues. Germline V gene lookup returns CDR1 MNHEY and CDR2 SVGAGI. V was trimmed by 7 bases and J by 6 bases, leaving 19 bases between them. In DNA form, the CDR3 reads TGTGCCAGCACCGAAAGTGAGGGTCGATTCAATGAGCAGTTCTTC. Its translation is CASTESEGRFNEQFF.

V and J are TRBV5-1 and TRBJ1-1, with D unresolved. The CDR3 is 13 residues long. V lost 4 bases and J 6 bases, leaving 13 bases between the germline ends. Germline CDR1 reads SGHRS; CDR2 reads YFSETQ. In nucleotides, the CDR3 is TGCGCCAGCAGCCCGAGAGACGGCCCTGAAGCTTTCTTT. This sequence encodes CASSPRDGPEAFF. Full variable domain (missing parts from reference TRBV5-1 and TRBJ1-1): KAGVTQTPRYLIKTRGQQVTLSCSPISGHRSVSWYQQTPGQGLQFLFEYFSETQRNKGNFPGRFSGRQFSNSRSEMNVSTLELGDSALYLCASSPRDGPEAFFGQGTRLTVV.

This clone came up once. V and J are TRBV7-9 and TRBJ1-2; D is undetermined. The V gene lost 3 bases and the J gene lost 2 bases, with 10 bases spanning the gap. CDR3 length equals 14 residues. CDR1 SEHNR and CDR2 FQNEAQ come from the germline V gene (reference sequence). In DNA form, the CDR3 reads TGTGCCAGCAGCTTGACCGCAACGAACTATGGCTACACCTTC. This gives the protein CASSLTATNYGYTF.

This chain links TRBV10-3 with TRBJ1-1; 10 nucleotides align to TRBD1. Germline CDR1 ENHRY, CDR2 SYGVKD. V dropped 6 bases and J dropped 5; count of bases not matched to a gene: 6. The CDR3 spans 14 residues. CDR3 sequence reads: CAIRETGGSTEAFF. CDR3 DNA sequence: TGTGCCATCAGGGAGACAGGGGGCTCTACTGAAGCTTTCTTT.

The chain is built from TRBV2 and TRBJ2-3; TRBD1 matches at 9 bases. From germline, CDR1 is SNHLY and CDR2 FYNNEI. V gave up 3 bases and J gave up 4 bases; unmatched junction bases: 5. The CDR3 is 15 residues long. The CDR3 sequence: CASSDQGQGSDTQYF. DNA for the CDR3: TGTGCCAGCAGTGATCAGGGACAGGGATCAGATACGCAGTATTTT.

This clone was counted a single time. This sequence joins TRBV6-5 and TRBJ1-1; 7 nucleotides match TRBD1. Germline V CDR1 and CDR2: MNHEY, SVGAGI. J was trimmed by 3 bases and V by 11 bases; bases with no gene match: 9. The CDR3 length is 13 residues. The CDR3 reads CAGTVQGDTEAFF. DNA for the CDR3: TGTGCCGGCACCGTGCAGGGGGACACTGAAGCTTTCTTT.

The V call is TRBV29-1, the J call TRBJ2-1, with TRBD1 matching over 10 bases. The CDR3 is 14 residues long. Germline CDR1 SQVTM, CDR2 ANQGSEA. J gave up 10 bases and V 6 bases, and 12 bases lay outside the gene matches. The CDR3 nucleotides read TGCAGCGTCTCCGGGACAGGGGATTTTGGCGAGCAGTTCTTC. Protein sequence: CSVSGTGDFGEQFF.

J is TRBJ2-1 and V is TRBV5-4; 8 nucleotides agree with TRBD1. This CDR3 region has 14 residues. Germline V CDR1 and CDR2: SGHNT, YYREEE (reference sequence). Trimming cost V 6 bases and J 7 bases; bases outside gene matches: 9. The CDR3: CASTPQGAVNEQFF. The CDR3 bases are TGTGCCAGCACTCCCCAGGGGGCCGTTAATGAGCAGTTCTTC.